These 21 T cell receptor beta chains were sequenced from one sample in a study of control samples from healthy donors and cancer patients. Generated by immunoSEQ multiplex PCR, the TCRdb table keeps only in-frame clones and is missing some. The sample holds fewer than 120,000 clones; 70% to 90% are singletons and the top ten take roughly 3.5%. What was sequenced was PBMCs. The receptors here all came from a woman aged 60-70 years with lung cancer.

The chain couples TRBV18 to TRBJ2-7; 8 bases map to TRBD1. The CDR3 loop spans 16 amino acids. The V segment lost 1 base and the J segment 0 bases; nucleotides outside the gene matches: 5. The V gene's germline CDR1 is KGHSH and CDR2 LQKENI. The CDR3: CASSPQEDRGSYEQYF. The CDR3 DNA is TGTGCCAGCTCACCACAAGAAGACAGGGGCTCCTACGAGCAGTACTTC.

This clone was detected a few times. The V call is TRBV10-3, the J call TRBJ1-5; the D gene is possibly TRBD1 (5 bases). The CDR3 has 13 amino acids. Germline CDR1 ENHRY, CDR2 SYGVKD. V was pared by 6 bases and J by 1 base, with 7 bases between. CDR3 region: CAISRDSNQPQHF. The CDR3 DNA sequence: TGTGCCATCAGCCGGGACAGCAATCAGCCCCAGCATTTT.

The chain employs TRBV2 and TRBJ2-5, with D maybe TRBD1 (5 bases). The germline gives CDR1 SNHLY, CDR2 FYNNEI. This CDR3 comprises 13 residues. V lost 8 bases and J 1 base, leaving 11 bases between the germline ends. CDR3 protein: CASLRGLQETQYF. Here the CDR3 DNA reads TGTGCCAGCTTAAGGGGCCTCCAAGAGACCCAGTACTTC.

This clone was found a few times. V gene TRBV6-5 combines with J gene TRBJ1-5, with 8 bases identical to TRBD1. CDR1 and CDR2 from the germline V gene are MNHEY and SVGAGI. This CDR3 contains 15 residues. With 6 bases clipped from V and 7 bases from J, the junction kept 11 bases outside the gene matches. In nucleotides, the CDR3 is TGTGCCAGCAGGAACCCCCCAGGGGGCTGGCAGCCCCAGCATTTT. Translation: CASRNPPGGWQPQHF.

There are a few counts of this clone. The chain has TRBV11-2 and TRBJ2-2; D gene ambiguous. Germline-derived CDR1 and CDR2 are SGHAT and FQNNGV. The CDR3 contains 13 residues. Trimming cost V 0 bases and J 13 bases, with 12 bases left between them. The CDR3 nucleotides read TGTGCCAGCAGCTTAGAGGCGGCGGCCAGGCTGTTTTTT. This gives the protein CASSLEAAARLFF. The whole variable domain, filled in from reference TRBV11-2 and TRBJ2-2, reads EAGVAQSPRYKIIEKRQSVAFWCNPISGHATLYWYQQILGQGPKLLIQFQNNGVVDDSQLPKDRFSAERLKGVDSTLKIQPAKLEDSAVYLCASSLEAAARLFFGEGSRLTVL.

J is TRBJ2-7 and V is TRBV28; no definite D call. Germline lookup yields CDR1 MDHEN and CDR2 SYDVKM. V was trimmed by 10 bases and J by 4 bases, leaving 20 bases between them. This CDR3 region has 14 residues. DNA for the CDR3: TGTGCCACGCAATCCCGTGACGCAGGATACGAGCAGTACTTC. Translation gives CATQSRDAGYEQYF.

This sequence joins TRBV28 and TRBJ2-6; D is ambiguous. The CDR3 extends over 16 amino acids. Germline V lookup: CDR1 MDHEN, CDR2 SYDVKM. The ends were cut back, 5 bases at V and 2 bases at J, with 13 bases in the middle. In DNA, the CDR3 is TGTGCCAGCAGTGCTGCAACAACGGCTGGGGCCAACGTCCTGACTTTC. As protein: CASSAATTAGANVLTF.

This clone was recorded only once. J is TRBJ1-1 and V is TRBV6-5; D is uncertain. Trimming removed 4 bases from V and 1 base from J, with 10 bases in between. CDR1 is MNHEY and CDR2 is SVGAGI in the germline V gene. The CDR3 is 14 amino acids. CDR3 nucleotide sequence: TGTGCCAGCAGTTTGCGGGGTTCGAACACTGAAGCTTTCTTT. The encoded protein is CASSLRGSNTEAFF.

The genes are TRBV5-1 and TRBJ1-2; possibly TRBD1 for D (5 bases). Germline V lookup: CDR1 SGHRS, CDR2 YFSETQ. This CDR3 region has 16 residues. V lost 3 bases, J lost 6 bases, and 21 bases lay in between. The CDR3 is CASSWTPGPLIDGYTF. CDR3 nucleotide sequence: TGCGCCAGCAGCTGGACCCCGGGACCTCTCATAGATGGCTACACCTTC.

This chain links TRBV6-6 with TRBJ2-5; no firm D call. CDR3 size: 13 residues. V lost 5 bases and J lost 1, with 8 bases in between. Germline V gives CDR1 MNHNY, CDR2 SVGAGI (reference sequence). The CDR3 coding sequence is TGTGCCAGCAGTGACGGCGCCCAAGAGACCCAGTACTTC. Protein sequence: CASSDGAQETQYF.

V gene TRBV6-5 combines with J gene TRBJ2-2, with unresolved D. This CDR3 is built from 12 residues. Germline V gives CDR1 MNHEY, CDR2 SVGAGI. V lost 7 bases, J lost 6 bases, and 9 bases lay in between. CDR3 amino acids: CASKGPPGELFF. DNA for the CDR3: TGTGCCAGCAAGGGTCCGCCCGGGGAGCTGTTTTTT.

The genes are TRBV5-1 and TRBJ1-2, with D uncertain. Germline V lookup: CDR1 SGHRS, CDR2 YFSETQ. The V end was cut by 3 bases, the J end by 2 bases, with 11 bases between. The CDR3 sequence is 14 residues long. For the CDR3, the DNA is TGCGCCAGCAGCTCCGGTAGTTTAAACTATGGCTACACCTTC. Translating it yields CASSSGSLNYGYTF. The whole variable domain, remainder taken from reference TRBV5-1 and TRBJ1-2, is KAGVTQTPRYLIKTRGQQVTLSCSPISGHRSVSWYQQTPGQGLQFLFEYFSETQRNKGNFPGRFSGRQFSNSRSEMNVSTLELGDSALYLCASSSGSLNYGYTFGSGTRLTVV.

V usage is TRBV7-2 and J usage is TRBJ2-1; a weak D match, TRBD1 (5 bases). Germline CDR1 is SGHTA and CDR2 is FQGNSA. CDR3 length equals 16 residues. With 1 base removed from V and 3 bases from J, the gap between germline ends came to 13 bases. CDR3 nucleotides: TGTGCCAGCAGCTTAGGGATGGGGCCATTCTACAATGAGCAGTTCTTC. Its protein product is CASSLGMGPFYNEQFF.

The chain carries TRBV2 and TRBJ2-2; no definite D call. The ends were cut back, 4 bases at V and 8 bases at J, with 8 bases in the middle. Per germline, CDR1 SNHLY and CDR2 FYNNEI. The CDR3 runs to 12 residues. The CDR3 nucleotides are TGTGCCAGCAGTGGTGGTATAGGGGAGCTGTTTTTT. It is translated as CASSGGIGELFF. Based on the CDR3 plus reference TRBV2 and TRBJ2-2, the full variable domain is EPEVTQTPSHQVTQMGQEVILRCVPISNHLYFYWYRQILGQKVEFLVSFYNNEISEKSEIFDDQFSVERPDGSNFTLKIRSTKLEDSAMYFCASSGGIGELFFGEGSRLTVL.

The chain couples TRBV19 to TRBJ2-2; D is perhaps TRBD1 (5 bases). V was clipped by 5 bases and J by 7 bases, with 11 bases between them. CDR1 and CDR2 (germline): LNHDA, SQIVND (reference sequence). The CDR3 consists of 13 residues. The CDR3 DNA sequence: TGTGCCAGTAGTCCGCGGACATTCGGGGAGCTGTTTTTT. It codes for CASSPRTFGELFF.

The gene calls are TRBV18 and TRBJ2-2, with TRBD1 identical over 7 bases. Trimming removed 3 bases from V and 7 bases from J; junction bases left unmatched: 5. Per germline, CDR1 KGHSH and CDR2 LQKENI. This CDR3 comprises 14 residues. The CDR3 loop reads CASSPGTVGGELFF. The CDR3 DNA reads as TGTGCCAGCTCACCTGGGACAGTTGGCGGGGAGCTGTTTTTT.

This clone appeared once. One junction end does not reproduce the germline sequence, and a read error may be involved. V gene TRBV7-8 combines with J gene TRBJ2-1; no clear D. CDR3 length: 16 residues. CDR1 SGHVS and CDR2 FQNEAQ come from the germline V gene. The CDR3 loop reads CASSLFAFSSYNEQFF. The CDR3 region has the DNA TGTGCCAGTAGCTTATTTGCTTTTAGCTCCTACAATGAGCAGTTCTTC.

The genes are TRBV7-9 and TRBJ1-1; weak D call: TRBD1 (5 bases). The CDR3 contains 14 residues. Trimming removed 5 bases at V and 1 base at J, with 11 bases between. Germline V lookup: CDR1 SEHNR, CDR2 FQNEAQ (reference sequence). The CDR3 region has the DNA TGTGCCAGCAGCCCGGTTGGGGCGAACACTGAAGCTTTCTTT. Protein: CASSPVGANTEAFF.

This chain joins TRBV5-8 and TRBJ2-1; no firm D call. In germline, CDR1 is SGHTS, CDR2 YDEGEE. V lost 0 bases to trimming and J lost 6 bases, with 10 bases between them. The CDR3 contains 14 residues. The CDR3 sequence is CASSLEPSVNEQFF. The DNA for the CDR3 is TGTGCCAGCAGCTTGGAACCCAGTGTCAATGAGCAGTTCTTC.

J is TRBJ1-1 and V is TRBV7-8, with D possibly being TRBD1 (5 bases). The CDR3 loop spans 13 amino acids. The V end lost 9 bases, the J end lost 3 bases, and 14 bases lay between the germline ends. In germline, CDR1 is SGHVS, CDR2 FQNEAQ. DNA for the CDR3: TGTGCCAGTCTCGGACGGGACGACACTGAAGCTTTCTTT. The encoded protein is CASLGRDDTEAFF.

The genes are TRBV7-8 and TRBJ1-2; a possible D gene is TRBD1 (5 bases). Germline V gene data show CDR1 as SGHVS and CDR2 as FQNEAQ. CDR3 length equals 16 residues. Trimming removed 1 base at V and 7 bases at J, with 19 bases between. DNA of the CDR3: TGTGCCAGCAGCTTAGAGGGGATGGGGATTAATGCTGGCTACACCTTC. Translation: CASSLEGMGINAGYTF.